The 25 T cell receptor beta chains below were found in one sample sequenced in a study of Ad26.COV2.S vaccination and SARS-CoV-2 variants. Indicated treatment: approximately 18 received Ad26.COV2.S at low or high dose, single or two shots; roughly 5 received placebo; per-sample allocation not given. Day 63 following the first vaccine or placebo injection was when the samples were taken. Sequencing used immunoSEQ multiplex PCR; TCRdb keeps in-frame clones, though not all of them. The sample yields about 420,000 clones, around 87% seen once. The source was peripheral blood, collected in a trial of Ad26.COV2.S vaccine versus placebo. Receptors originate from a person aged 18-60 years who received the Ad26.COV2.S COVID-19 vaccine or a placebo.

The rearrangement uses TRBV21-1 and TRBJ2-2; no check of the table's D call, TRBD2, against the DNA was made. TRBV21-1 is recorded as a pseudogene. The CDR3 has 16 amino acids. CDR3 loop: CASSSGLPGPNGELFF. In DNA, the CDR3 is TGTGCCAGCAGTTCGGGACTTCCGGGGCCAAACGGGGAGCTGTTTTTT.

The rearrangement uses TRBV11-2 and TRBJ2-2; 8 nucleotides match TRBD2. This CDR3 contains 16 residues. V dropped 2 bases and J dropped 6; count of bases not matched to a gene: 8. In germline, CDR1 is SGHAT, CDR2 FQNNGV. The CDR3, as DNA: TGTGCCAGCAGCTTACGGCGGGGGGCCGACCCCGGGGAGCTGTTTTTT. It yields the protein CASSLRRGADPGELFF.

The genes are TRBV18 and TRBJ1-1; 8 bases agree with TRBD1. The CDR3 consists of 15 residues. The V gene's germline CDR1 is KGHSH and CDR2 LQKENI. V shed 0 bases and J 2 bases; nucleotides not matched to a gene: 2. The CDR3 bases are TGTGCCAGCTCACCACCCGACAGGGGCAACACTGAAGCTTTCTTT. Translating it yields CASSPPDRGNTEAFF.

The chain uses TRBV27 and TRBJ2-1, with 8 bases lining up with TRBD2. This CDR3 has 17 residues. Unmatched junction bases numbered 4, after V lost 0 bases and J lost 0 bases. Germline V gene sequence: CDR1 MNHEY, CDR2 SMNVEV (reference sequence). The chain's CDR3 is CASSLSVAGSSYNEQFF. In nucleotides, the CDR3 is TGTGCCAGCAGTTTATCGGTAGCGGGGAGCTCCTACAATGAGCAGTTCTTC.

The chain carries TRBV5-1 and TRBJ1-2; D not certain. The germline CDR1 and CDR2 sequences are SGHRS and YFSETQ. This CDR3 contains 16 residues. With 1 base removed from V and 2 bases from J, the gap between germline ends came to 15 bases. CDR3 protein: CASSLLGSTQNYGYTF. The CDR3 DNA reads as TGCGCCAGCAGCTTGCTTGGGTCTACTCAAAACTATGGCTACACCTTC. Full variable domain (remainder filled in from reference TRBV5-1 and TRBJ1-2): KAGVTQTPRYLIKTRGQQVTLSCSPISGHRSVSWYQQTPGQGLQFLFEYFSETQRNKGNFPGRFSGRQFSNSRSEMNVSTLELGDSALYLCASSLLGSTQNYGYTFGSGTRLTVV.

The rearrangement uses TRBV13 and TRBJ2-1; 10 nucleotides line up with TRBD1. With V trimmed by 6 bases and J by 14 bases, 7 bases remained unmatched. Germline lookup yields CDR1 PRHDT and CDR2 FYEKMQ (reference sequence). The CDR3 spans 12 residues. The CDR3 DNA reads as TGTGCCAGCAGTCTAACCGGGACAGGGGAGTTCTTC. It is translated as CASSLTGTGEFF.

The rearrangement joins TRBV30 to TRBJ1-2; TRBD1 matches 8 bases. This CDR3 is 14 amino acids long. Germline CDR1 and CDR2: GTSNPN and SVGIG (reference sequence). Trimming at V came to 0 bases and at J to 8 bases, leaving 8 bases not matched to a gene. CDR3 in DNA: TGTGCCTGGAGTGTACATCAACAGGGGGAAGGCTACACCTTC. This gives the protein CAWSVHQQGEGYTF.

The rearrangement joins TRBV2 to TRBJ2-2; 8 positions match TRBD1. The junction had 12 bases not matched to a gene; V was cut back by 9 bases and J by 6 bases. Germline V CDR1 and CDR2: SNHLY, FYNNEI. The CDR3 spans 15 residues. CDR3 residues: CARGQGGRGAGELFF. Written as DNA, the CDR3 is TGTGCCAGAGGACAGGGCGGTAGAGGTGCCGGGGAGCTGTTTTTT.

CDR3 bases: TGTGCCAGCAGTACATCACCCCGGGGCAACACCGGGGAGCTGTTTTTT. Translation: CASSTSPRGNTGELFF. V and J are TRBV13 and TRBJ2-2; the D gene could be TRBD1 or TRBD2 (5 bases each). V was trimmed by 6 bases and J by 2 bases, leaving 16 bases between them. CDR1 is PRHDT and CDR2 is FYEKMQ in the germline V gene (reference sequence). The length of the CDR3 is 16 residues.

CDR3 in amino acids: CAAQRGNTGELFF. The CDR3 nucleotides read TGTGCCGCCCAAAGGGGGAACACCGGGGAGCTGTTTTTT. The chain is built from TRBV3-1 (or the pseudogene TRBV3-2) and TRBJ2-2; TRBD1 might be the D (5 bases). Trimming removed 11 bases from V and 1 base from J, with 11 bases in between. Germline CDR1 and CDR2: LGHDT and YNNKEL (reference sequence). This CDR3 is built from 13 residues.

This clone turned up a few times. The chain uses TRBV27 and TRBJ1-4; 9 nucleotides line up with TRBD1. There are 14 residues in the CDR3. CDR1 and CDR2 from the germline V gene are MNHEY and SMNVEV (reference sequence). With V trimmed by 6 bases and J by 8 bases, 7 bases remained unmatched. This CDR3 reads CASSTDRGSEKLFF. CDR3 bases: TGTGCCAGCAGCACGGACAGGGGAAGCGAAAAACTGTTTTTT.

The CDR3: CATSRDLSEKLFF. In DNA form, the CDR3 reads TGTGCCACCAGCAGAGATCTTAGTGAAAAACTGTTTTTT. The chain joins TRBV15 to TRBJ1-4; D unresolved. Germline CDR1 is LNHNV and CDR2 is YYDKDF (reference sequence). V lost 0 bases and J 7 bases, leaving 6 bases between the germline ends. The length of the CDR3 is 13 residues.

The CDR3 coding sequence is TGTGCCAGCAGCCAAGACACCCAAAGCTACGAGCAGTACTTC. The encoded protein is CASSQDTQSYEQYF. This chain uses TRBV7-9 with TRBJ2-7; D remains ambiguous. The V and J ends lost 5 bases and 3 bases respectively, with 14 bases between them. CDR1 is SEHNR, CDR2 FQNEAQ, per germline (reference sequence). CDR3 length: 14 residues.

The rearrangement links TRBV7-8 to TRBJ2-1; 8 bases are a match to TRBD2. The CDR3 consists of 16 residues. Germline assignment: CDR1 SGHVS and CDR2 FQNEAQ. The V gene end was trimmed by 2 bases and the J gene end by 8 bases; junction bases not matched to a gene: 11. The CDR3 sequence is CASSLSGGDPTDEQFF. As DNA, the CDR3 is TGTGCCAGCAGCTTAAGCGGGGGAGACCCCACGGATGAGCAGTTCTTC.

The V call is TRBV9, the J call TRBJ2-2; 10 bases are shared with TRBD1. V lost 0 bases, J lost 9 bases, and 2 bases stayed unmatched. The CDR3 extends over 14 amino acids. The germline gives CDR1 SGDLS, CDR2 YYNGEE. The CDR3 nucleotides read TGTGCCAGCAGCGTAGGGGACAGGGGCCGGGAGCTGTTTTTT. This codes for CASSVGDRGRELFF. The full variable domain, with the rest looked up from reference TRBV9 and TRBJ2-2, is DSGVTQTPKHLITATGQRVTLRCSPRSGDLSVYWYQQSLDQGLQFLIQYYNGEERAKGNILERFSAQQFPDLHSELNLSSLELGDSALYFCASSVGDRGRELFFGEGSRLTVL.

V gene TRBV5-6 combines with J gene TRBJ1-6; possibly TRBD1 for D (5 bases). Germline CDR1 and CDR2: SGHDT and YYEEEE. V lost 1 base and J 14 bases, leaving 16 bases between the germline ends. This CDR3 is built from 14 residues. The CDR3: CASSLRGPGGTLHF. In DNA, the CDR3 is TGTGCCAGCAGCTTGCGAGGGCCCGGGGGGACCCTCCACTTT.

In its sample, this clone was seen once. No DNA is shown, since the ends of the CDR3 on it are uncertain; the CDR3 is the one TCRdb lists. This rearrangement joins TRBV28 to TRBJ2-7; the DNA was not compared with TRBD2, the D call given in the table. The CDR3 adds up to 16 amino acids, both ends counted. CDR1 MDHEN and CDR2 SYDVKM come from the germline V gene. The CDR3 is CASSSVRGGQRYEQYF.

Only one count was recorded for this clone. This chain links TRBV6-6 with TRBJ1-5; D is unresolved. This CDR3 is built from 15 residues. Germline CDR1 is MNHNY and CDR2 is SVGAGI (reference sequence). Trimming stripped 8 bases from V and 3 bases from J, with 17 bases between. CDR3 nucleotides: TGTGCCAGCGCTTCGATCCGGACCTACAATCAGCCCCAGCATTTT. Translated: CASASIRTYNQPQHF.

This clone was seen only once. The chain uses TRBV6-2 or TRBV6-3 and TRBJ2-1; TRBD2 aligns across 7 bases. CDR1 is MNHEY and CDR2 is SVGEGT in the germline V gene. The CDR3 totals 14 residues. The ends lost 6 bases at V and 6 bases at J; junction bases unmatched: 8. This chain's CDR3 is CASSGRGTLNEQFF. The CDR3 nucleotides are TGTGCCAGCAGCGGGCGGGGGACCCTCAATGAGCAGTTCTTC.

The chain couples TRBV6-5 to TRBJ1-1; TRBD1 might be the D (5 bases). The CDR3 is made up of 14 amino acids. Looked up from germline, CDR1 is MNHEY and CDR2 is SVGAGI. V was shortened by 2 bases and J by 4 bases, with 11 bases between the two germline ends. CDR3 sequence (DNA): TGTGCCAGCAGTTACGACGGGGCCGGCACTGAAGCTTTCTTT. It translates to CASSYDGAGTEAFF.

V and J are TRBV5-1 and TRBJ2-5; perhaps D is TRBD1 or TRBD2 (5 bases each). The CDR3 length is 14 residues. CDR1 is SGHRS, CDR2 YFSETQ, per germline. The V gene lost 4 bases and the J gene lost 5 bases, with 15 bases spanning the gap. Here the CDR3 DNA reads TGCGCCAGCAGCATGGGACCCCCGAGGGAGACCCAGTACTTC. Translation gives CASSMGPPRETQYF.

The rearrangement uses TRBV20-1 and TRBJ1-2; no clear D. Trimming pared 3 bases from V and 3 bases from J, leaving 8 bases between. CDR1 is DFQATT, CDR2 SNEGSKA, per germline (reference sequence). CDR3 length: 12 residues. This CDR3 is CSASLIYYGYTF. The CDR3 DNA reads TGCAGTGCTAGTCTAATTTACTATGGCTACACCTTC.

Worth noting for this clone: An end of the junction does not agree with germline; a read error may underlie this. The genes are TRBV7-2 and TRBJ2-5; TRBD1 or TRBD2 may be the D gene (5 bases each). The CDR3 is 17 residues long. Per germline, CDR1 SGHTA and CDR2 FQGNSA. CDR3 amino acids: CASSLAIGVNLQETQYF. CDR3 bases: TGTGCCAGCAGCCTAGCTATAGGGGTCAACCTCCAAGAGACCCAGTACTTC.

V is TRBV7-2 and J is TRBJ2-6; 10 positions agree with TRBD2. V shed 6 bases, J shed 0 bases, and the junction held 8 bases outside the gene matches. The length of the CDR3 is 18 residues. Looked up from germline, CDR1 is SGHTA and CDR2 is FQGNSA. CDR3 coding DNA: TGTGCCAGCAGGGGATCTAGCGGGGGTTTCTCTGGGGCCAACGTCCTGACTTTC. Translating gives CASRGSSGGFSGANVLTF.

CDR3 loop: CASSHPPSPNEQFF. The CDR3 nucleotides are TGCGCCAGCAGCCATCCTCCGTCACCCAATGAGCAGTTCTTC. The V call is TRBV4-3, the J call TRBJ2-1; D is undetermined. Germline CDR1 and CDR2: LGHNA and YSLEER. The V gene lost 3 bases and the J gene lost 6 bases, with 12 bases spanning the gap. The CDR3 contains 14 residues.